Given below is one TCR beta chain in context. Antigen unknown. Method: immunoSEQ multiplex PCR; TCRdb's copy keeps in-frame clones and lacks some. This sample has just under 75,000 clones; 80% to 95% occur once, and the top ten carry approximately 0.55%. This sample stems from a study of OX40 agonist ivuxolimab in advanced cancers. Study as a whole: Patients assigned to dose escalation were diagnosed with hepatocellular carcinoma, melanoma, renal cell or head and neck cancer. A male proportion of 82.7% was recorded, with mean age roughly 62 years and range roughly 23 to 79. Regarding the study as a whole: Within 6 weeks, CD4+ and CD8+ blood T cells expanded clonally at 0.1 to 3.0 mg/kg.

The receptor was isolated from an adult with an advanced solid tumor such as melanoma, head and neck, liver or kidney cancer. The starting material was CD4+ or CD8+ T cells sorted from blood, obtained in a trial of the OX40 agonist ivuxolimab.

Written as DNA, the CDR3 is TGTGCCTGGAGTCAGAAGACCCAGTACTTC. Its translation is CAWSQKTQYF. The rearrangement links TRBV30 to TRBJ2-5; D unclear. With 2 bases removed from V and 6 bases from J, the gap between germline ends came to 4 bases. CDR1 GTSNPN and CDR2 SVGIG come from the germline V gene (reference sequence). The CDR3 has 10 amino acids.